This T cell receptor beta chain was found in a study of cytomegalovirus exposure and HLA in healthy donors. Study-wide results and limits: There was a cluster of highly shared sequence variants that was likely a sequencing artifact. Compared with the approximately 700-donor mean, an Asian-associated ancestry cluster reportedly had fewer N-insertions, according to a later analysis.

PCR was performed using 60 Vbeta and 13 Jbeta primers. This table comes from immunoSEQ multiplex PCR, and its TCRdb copy is limited to in-frame clones, with some not included. The top ten clones hold less than 4% of a sample with roughly 120,000 clones, 8.5% to 10% of them seen once. About this clone itself: As yet, its antigen is unknown.

The sequence derives from a man under 40 in good health and CMV-seronegative. Material: PBMCs.

CDR3 DNA: TGTGCCAGTAGTAGGACTGTCTCCTACAATGAGCAGTTCTTC. Its protein is CASSRTVSYNEQFF. This chain links TRBV19 with TRBJ2-1; tentative D call: TRBD2 (5 bases). The CDR3 runs to 14 residues. Germline V CDR1 and CDR2: LNHDA, SQIVND (reference sequence). The V end lost 4 bases, the J end lost 0 bases, and 7 bases lay between the germline ends. The full variable domain, with the rest looked up from reference TRBV19 and TRBJ2-1, is DGGITQSPKYLFRKEGQNVTLSCEQNLNHDAMYWYRQDPGQGLRLIYYSQIVNDFQKGDIAEGYSVSREKKESFPLTVTSAQKNPTAFYLCASSRTVSYNEQFFGPGTRLTVL.